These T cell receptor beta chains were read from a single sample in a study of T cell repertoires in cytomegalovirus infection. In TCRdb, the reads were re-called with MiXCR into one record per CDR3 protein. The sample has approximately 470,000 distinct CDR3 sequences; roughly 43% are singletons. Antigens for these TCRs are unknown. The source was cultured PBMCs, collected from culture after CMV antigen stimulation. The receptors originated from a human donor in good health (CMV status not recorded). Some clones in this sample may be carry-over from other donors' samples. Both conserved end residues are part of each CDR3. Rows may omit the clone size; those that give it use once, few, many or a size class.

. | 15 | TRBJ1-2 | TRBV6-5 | CASRATGRANYGYTF
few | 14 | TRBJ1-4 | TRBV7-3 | CASSYRGTNEKLFF
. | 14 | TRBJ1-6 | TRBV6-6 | CASRMDSYNSPLHF
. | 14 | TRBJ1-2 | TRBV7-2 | CASSIILGLYGYTF
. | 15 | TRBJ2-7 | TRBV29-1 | CSVLGIAVSSYEQYF
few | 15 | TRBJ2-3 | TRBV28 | CASSPPGINTDTQYF
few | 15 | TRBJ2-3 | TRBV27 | CASSFLRGSTDTQYF
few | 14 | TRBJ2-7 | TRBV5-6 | CASSWRFGGYEQYF
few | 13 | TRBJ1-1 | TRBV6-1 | CASSSLDGTEAFF
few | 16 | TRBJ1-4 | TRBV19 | CASSGGEDRLNEKLFF
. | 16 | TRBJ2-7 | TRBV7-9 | CASSLGTGTRTYEQYF
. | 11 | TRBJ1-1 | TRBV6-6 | CASSHNLEAFF
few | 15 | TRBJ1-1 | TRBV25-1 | CASSPQPGVNTEAFF
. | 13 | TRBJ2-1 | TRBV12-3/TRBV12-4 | CASSQVNLNEQFF
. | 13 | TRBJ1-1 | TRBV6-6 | CASSYGWGSEAFF
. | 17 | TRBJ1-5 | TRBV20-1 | CSARDGRLAGGNQPQHF
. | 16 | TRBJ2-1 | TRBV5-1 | CASSGVGSFSYNEQFF
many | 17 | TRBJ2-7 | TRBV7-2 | CASSTRPGTSGSYEQYF
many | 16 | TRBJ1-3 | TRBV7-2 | CASSKDTGSSGNTIYF
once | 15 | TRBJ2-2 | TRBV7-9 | CASSLAQGYGGELFF
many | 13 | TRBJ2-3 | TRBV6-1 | CASSPQHADTQYF
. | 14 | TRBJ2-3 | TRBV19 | CASSPLRASRAQYF
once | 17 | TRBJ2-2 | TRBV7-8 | CASSLASDGPNTGELFF
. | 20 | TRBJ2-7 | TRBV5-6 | CASSLTRGLAGAHLSYEQYF
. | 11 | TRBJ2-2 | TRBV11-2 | CASSAPGELFF
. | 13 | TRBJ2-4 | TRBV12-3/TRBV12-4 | CASSFRWGRGRSF
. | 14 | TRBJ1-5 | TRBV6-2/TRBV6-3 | CASRSIGNNQPQHF
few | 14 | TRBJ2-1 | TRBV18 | CASSPEVNVNEQFF
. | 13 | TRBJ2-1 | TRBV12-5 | CASGLATENEQFF
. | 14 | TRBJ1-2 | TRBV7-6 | CASSLGGLNYGYTF
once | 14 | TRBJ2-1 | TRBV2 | CASSDLSRDNEQFF
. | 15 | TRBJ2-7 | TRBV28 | CASTSSSGGFGEQYF
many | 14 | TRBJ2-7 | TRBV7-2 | CASSLVGGAYEQYF
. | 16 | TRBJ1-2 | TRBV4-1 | CASSQVRASSEGGYTF
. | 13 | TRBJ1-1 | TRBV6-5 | CASSYVKSTEAFF
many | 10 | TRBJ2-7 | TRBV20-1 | CSASSLELYF
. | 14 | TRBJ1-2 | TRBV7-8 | CASSLGTLVYGYTF
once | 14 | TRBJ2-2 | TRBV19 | CASSNRKTTGELFF
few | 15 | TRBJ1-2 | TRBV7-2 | CASSPSSDRGLGYTF
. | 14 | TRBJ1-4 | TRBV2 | CASRPSLGREKLFF
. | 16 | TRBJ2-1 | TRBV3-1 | CASSQDGTRLYNEQFF
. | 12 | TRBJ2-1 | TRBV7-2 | CASSLVPHEQFF
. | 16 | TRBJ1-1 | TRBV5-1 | CASSPTAGQENTEAFF
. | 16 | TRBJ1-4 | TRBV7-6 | CASSLRGFGTNEKLFF
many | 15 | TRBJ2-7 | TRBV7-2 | CASSLAATSSYEQYF
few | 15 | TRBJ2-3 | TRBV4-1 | CASSHPVRGTDTQYF
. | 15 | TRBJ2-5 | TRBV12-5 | CASGQSSGGQETQYF
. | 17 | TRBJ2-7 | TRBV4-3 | CASSQDPTTPGSYEQYF
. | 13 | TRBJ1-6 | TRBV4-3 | CASSQNRNSPLHF
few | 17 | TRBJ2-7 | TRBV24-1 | CATSGVADRLPPYEQYF
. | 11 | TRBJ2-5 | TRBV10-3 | CATRLFETQYF
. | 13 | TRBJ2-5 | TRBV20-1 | CSAEESGVGAQYF